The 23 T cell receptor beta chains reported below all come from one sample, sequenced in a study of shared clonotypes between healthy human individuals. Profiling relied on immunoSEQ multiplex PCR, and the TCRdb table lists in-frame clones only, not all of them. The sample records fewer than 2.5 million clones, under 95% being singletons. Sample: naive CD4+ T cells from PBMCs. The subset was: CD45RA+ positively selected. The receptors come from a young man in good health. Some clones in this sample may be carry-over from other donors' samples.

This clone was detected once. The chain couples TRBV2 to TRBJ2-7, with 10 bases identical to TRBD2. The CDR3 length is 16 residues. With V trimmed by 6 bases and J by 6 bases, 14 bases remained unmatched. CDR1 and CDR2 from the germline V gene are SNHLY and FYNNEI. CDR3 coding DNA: TGTGCCAGCAGCCGAGAAGCGGGAGGGTTCGTAGGCGAGCAGTACTTC. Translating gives CASSREAGGFVGEQYF.

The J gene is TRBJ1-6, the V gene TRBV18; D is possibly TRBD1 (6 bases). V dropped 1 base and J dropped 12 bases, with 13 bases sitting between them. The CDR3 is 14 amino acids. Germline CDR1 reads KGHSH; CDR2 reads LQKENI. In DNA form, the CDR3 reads TGTGCCAGCTCACCACGGGACACGAGGATACCCCTCCACTTT. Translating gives CASSPRDTRIPLHF.

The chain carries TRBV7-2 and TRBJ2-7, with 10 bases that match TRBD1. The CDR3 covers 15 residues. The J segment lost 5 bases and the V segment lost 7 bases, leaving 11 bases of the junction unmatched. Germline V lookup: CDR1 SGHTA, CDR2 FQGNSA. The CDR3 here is CASTPQTGTGDEQYF. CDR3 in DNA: TGTGCCAGCACCCCCCAAACCGGGACAGGGGACGAGCAGTACTTC. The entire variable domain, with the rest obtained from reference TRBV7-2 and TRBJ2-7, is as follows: GAGVSQSPSNKVTEKGKDVELRCDPISGHTALYWYRQSLGQGLEFLIYFQGNSAPDKSGLPSDRFSAERTGGSVSTLTIQRTQQEDSAVYLCASTPQTGTGDEQYFGPGTRLTVT.

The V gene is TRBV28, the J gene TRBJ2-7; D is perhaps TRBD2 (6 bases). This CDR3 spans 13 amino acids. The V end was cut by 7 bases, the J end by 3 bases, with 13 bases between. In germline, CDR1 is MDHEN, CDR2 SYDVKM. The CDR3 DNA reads TGTGCCAGCATCCGCGGGGCCAACTACGAGCAGTACTTC. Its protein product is CASIRGANYEQYF.

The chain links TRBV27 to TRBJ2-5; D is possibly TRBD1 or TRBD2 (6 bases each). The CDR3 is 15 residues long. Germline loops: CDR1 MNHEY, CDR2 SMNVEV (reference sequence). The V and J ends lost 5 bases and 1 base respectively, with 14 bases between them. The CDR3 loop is CASSIGGTPQETQYF. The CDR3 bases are TGTGCCAGCAGTATAGGAGGGACACCCCAAGAGACCCAGTACTTC.

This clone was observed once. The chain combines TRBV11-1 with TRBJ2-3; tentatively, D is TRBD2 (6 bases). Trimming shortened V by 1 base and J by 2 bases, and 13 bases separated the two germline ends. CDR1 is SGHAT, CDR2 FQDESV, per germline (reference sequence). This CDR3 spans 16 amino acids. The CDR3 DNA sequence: TGTGCCAGCAGCTTAGAACCGGGACTGCACACAGATACGCAGTATTTT. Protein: CASSLEPGLHTDTQYF. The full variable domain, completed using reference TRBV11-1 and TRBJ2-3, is EAEVAQSPRYKITEKSQAVAFWCDPISGHATLYWYRQILGQGPELLVQFQDESVVDDSQLPKDRFSAERLKGVDSTLKIQPAELGDSAMYLCASSLEPGLHTDTQYFGPGTRLTVL.

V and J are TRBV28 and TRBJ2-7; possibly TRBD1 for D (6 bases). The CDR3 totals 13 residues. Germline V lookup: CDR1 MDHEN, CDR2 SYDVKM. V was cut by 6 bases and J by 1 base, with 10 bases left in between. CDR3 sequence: CASRGAMSYEQYF. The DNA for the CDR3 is TGTGCCAGCAGGGGGGCGATGTCCTACGAGCAGTACTTC.

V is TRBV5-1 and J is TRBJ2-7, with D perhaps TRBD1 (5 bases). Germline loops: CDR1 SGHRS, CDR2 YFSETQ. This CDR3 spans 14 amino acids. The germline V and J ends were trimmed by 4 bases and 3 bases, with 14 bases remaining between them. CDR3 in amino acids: CASSPPGSFYEQYF. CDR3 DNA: TGCGCCAGCAGCCCACCAGGGTCCTTCTACGAGCAGTACTTC.

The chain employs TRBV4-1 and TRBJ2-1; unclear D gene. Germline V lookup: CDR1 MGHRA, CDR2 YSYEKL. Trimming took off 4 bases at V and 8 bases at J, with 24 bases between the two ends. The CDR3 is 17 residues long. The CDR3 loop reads CASSLRFPLTVRDEQFF. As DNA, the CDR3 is TGCGCCAGCAGCCTACGGTTCCCACTCACAGTTCGGGATGAGCAGTTCTTC.

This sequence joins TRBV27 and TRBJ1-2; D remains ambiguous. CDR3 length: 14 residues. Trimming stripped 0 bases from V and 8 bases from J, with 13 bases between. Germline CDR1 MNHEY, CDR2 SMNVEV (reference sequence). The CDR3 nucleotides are TGTGCCAGCAGTTTATCAATTTCGGCGGGAGGCTACACCTTC. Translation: CASSLSISAGGYTF.

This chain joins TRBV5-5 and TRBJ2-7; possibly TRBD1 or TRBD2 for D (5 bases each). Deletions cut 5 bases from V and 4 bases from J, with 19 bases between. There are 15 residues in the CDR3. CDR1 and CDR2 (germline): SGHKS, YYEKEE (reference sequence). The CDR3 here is CASSLMGETVYEQYF. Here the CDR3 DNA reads TGTGCCAGCAGTCTCATGGGGGAGACGGTATACGAGCAGTACTTC.

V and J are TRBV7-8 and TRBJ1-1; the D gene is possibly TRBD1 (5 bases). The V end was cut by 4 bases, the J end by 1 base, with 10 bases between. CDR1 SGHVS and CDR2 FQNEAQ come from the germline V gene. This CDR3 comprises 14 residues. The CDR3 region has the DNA TGTGCCAGCAGCTGGGGCCGGGGGAACACTGAAGCTTTCTTT. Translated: CASSWGRGNTEAFF.

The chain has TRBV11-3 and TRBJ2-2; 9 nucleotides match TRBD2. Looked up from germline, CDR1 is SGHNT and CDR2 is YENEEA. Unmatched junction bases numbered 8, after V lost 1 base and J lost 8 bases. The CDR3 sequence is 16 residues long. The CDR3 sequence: CASSLGGAGGAGELFF. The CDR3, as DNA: TGTGCCAGCAGCTTAGGAGGAGCGGGAGGCGCGGGGGAGCTGTTTTTT.

CDR3 coding DNA: TGTGCCAGCAGTGAAATGGGGGGGGTCTTGAACACTGAAGCTTTCTTT. Protein product: CASSEMGGVLNTEAFF. The rearrangement joins TRBV6-1 to TRBJ1-1; weak D call: TRBD1 (5 bases). Germline values: CDR1 MNHNS, CDR2 SASEGT. V shed 2 bases and J shed 0 bases, with 13 bases lying between them. This CDR3 comprises 16 residues.

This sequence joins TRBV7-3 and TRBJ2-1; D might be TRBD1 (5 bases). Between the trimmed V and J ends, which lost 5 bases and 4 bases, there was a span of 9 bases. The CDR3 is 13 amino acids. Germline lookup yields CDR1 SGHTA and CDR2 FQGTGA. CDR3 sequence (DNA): TGTGCCAGCAGCAAAGGACATTACAATGAGCAGTTCTTC. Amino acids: CASSKGHYNEQFF.

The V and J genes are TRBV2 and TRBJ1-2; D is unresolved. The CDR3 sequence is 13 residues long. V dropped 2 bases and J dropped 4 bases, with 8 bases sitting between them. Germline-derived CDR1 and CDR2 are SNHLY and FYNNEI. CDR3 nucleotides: TGTGCCAGCAGTGAAACACCCCGCTATGGCTACACCTTC. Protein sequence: CASSETPRYGYTF.

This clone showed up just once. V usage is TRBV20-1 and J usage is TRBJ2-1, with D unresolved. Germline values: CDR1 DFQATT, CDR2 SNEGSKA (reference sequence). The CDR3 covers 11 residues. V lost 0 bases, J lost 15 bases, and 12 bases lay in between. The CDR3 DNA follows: TGCAGTGCTAGAGAGGCGAACTCCAGGTTCTTC. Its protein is CSAREANSRFF.

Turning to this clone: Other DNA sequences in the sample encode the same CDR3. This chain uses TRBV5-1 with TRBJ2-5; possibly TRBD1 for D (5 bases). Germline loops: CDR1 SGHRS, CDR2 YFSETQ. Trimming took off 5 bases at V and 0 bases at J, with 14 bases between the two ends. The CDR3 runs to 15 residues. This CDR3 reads CASSRRWGDQETQYF. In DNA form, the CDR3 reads TGCGCCAGCAGTCGTCGGTGGGGCGACCAAGAGACCCAGTACTTC.

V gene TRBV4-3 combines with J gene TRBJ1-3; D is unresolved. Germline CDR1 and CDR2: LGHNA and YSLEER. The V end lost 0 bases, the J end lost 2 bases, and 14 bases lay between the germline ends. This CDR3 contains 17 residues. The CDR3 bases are TGCGCCAGCAGCCAAGATCTTGGGCTCCATGCTGGAAACACCATATATTTT. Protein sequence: CASSQDLGLHAGNTIYF.

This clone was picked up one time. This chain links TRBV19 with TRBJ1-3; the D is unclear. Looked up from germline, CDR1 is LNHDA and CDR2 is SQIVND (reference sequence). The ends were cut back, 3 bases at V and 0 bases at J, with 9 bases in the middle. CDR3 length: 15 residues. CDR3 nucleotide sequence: TGTGCCAGTAGTATTTGGGGAGCCTCTGGAAACACCATATATTTT. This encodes CASSIWGASGNTIYF.

The DNA for the CDR3 is TGTGCCAGCAGCCCGACGGCGGTCTCCTACAATGAGCAGTTCTTC. This gives the protein CASSPTAVSYNEQFF. The chain employs TRBV14 and TRBJ2-1; D gene unclear. The ends were cut back, 4 bases at V and 0 bases at J, with 10 bases in the middle. This CDR3 contains 15 residues. Per germline, CDR1 SGHDN and CDR2 FVKESK. The full variable domain, completed using reference TRBV14 and TRBJ2-1, is EAGVTQFPSHSVIEKGQTVTLRCDPISGHDNLYWYRRVMGKEIKFLLHFVKESKQDESGMPNNRFLAERTGGTYSTLKVQPAELEDSGVYFCASSPTAVSYNEQFFGPGTRLTVL.

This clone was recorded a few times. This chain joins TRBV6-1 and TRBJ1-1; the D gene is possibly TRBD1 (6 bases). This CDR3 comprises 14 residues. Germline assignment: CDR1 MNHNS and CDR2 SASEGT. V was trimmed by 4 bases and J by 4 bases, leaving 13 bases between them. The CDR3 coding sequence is TGTGCCAGCAGTGCCACAGGGAAAGGCACTGAAGCTTTCTTT. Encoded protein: CASSATGKGTEAFF.

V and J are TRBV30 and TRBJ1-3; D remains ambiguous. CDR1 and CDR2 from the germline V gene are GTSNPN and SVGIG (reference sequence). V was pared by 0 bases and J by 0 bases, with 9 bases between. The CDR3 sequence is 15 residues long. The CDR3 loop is CAWSVQTSSGNTIYF. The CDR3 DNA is TGTGCCTGGAGTGTACAGACCAGCTCTGGAAACACCATATATTTT.